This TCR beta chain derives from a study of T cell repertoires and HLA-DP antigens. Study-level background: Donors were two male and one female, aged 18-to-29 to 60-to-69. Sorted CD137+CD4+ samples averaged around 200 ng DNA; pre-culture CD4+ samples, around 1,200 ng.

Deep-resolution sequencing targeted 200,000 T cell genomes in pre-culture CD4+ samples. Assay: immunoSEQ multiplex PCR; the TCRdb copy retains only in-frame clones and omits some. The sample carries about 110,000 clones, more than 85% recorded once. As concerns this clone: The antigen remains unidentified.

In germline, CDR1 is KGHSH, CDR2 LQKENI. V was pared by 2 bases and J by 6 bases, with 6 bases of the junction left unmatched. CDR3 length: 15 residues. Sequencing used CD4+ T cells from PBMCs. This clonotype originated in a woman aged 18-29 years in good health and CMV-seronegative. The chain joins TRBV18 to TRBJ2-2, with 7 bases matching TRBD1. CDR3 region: CASSPWDRYSGELFF. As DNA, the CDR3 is TGTGCCAGCTCACCATGGGACAGATACTCCGGGGAGCTGTTTTTT.